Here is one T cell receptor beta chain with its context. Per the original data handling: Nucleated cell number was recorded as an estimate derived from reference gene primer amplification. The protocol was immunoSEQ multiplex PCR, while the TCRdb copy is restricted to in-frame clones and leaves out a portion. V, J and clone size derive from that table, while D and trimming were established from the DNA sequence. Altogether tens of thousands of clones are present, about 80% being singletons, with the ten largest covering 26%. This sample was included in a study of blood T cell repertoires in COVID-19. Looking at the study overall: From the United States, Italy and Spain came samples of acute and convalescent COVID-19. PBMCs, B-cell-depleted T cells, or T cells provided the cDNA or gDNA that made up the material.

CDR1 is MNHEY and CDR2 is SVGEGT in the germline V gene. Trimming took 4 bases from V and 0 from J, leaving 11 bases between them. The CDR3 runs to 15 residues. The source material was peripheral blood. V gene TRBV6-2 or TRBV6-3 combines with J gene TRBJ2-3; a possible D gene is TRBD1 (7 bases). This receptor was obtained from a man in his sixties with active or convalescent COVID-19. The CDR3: CASSCRGDSTDTQYF. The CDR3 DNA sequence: TGTGCCAGCAGTTGCAGGGGGGATAGCACAGATACGCAGTATTTT.